Each of the 5 T cell receptor beta chains below was sequenced from the same sample in a study of control samples from healthy donors and cancer patients. Clones were read by immunoSEQ multiplex PCR, and TCRdb kept only the in-frame ones, dropping some. The sample lists about 98,000 clones, about four fifths seen once, with roughly a tenth in the top ten. Material: blood. The receptors were sampled from a woman aged 25-40 years in good health.

About this clone itself: Other nucleotide sequences in the sample specify the same CDR3. This chain connects TRBV9 to TRBJ2-2, with D perhaps TRBD1 or TRBD2 (7 bases each). The length of the CDR3 is 15 residues. Trimming took off 0 bases at V and 7 bases at J, with 13 bases between the two ends. Germline V gene lookup returns CDR1 SGDLS and CDR2 YYNGEE. The CDR3 spells CASSVEAGGGGELFF. DNA for the CDR3: TGTGCCAGCAGCGTAGAAGCAGGGGGGGGCGGGGAGCTGTTTTTT.

V gene TRBV7-2 combines with J gene TRBJ2-1; perhaps TRBD2 as D (7 bases). Per germline, CDR1 SGHTA and CDR2 FQGNSA. The CDR3 totals 14 residues. The V gene lost 0 bases and the J gene lost 8 bases, with 11 bases spanning the gap. The CDR3 protein is CASSLAGGPDEQFF. The DNA of the CDR3 is TGTGCCAGCAGCTTAGCGGGGGGGCCCGATGAGCAGTTCTTC.

The V call is TRBV5-1, the J call TRBJ2-2; D is perhaps TRBD2 (6 bases). This CDR3 has 15 residues. V was pared by 2 bases and J by 6 bases, with 14 bases between. Germline lookup yields CDR1 SGHRS and CDR2 YFSETQ. The DNA for the CDR3 is TGCGCCAGCAGCTTCGAGACTAGTTTCGCCGGGGAGCTGTTTTTT. Translating it yields CASSFETSFAGELFF.

The chain combines TRBV21-1 with TRBJ1-5; the table assigns TRBD1, which was not confirmed against the DNA. TRBV21-1 is a recognized pseudogene. The CDR3 extends over 19 amino acids. The CDR3 is CASSKVFLPWGYSNQPQHF. CDR3 in DNA: TGTGCCAGCAGCAAAGTATTCTTACCCTGGGGCTATAGCAATCAGCCCCAGCATTTT.

V is TRBV5-5 and J is TRBJ2-1; 12 bases map to TRBD2. Trimming removed 4 bases from V and 7 bases from J; junction bases left unmatched: 6. The CDR3 length is 15 residues. CDR1 SGHKS and CDR2 YYEKEE come from the germline V gene (reference sequence). The chain's CDR3 is CASSTTSGGSNEQFF. For the CDR3, the DNA is TGTGCCAGCAGCACCACTAGCGGGGGGTCGAATGAGCAGTTCTTC.